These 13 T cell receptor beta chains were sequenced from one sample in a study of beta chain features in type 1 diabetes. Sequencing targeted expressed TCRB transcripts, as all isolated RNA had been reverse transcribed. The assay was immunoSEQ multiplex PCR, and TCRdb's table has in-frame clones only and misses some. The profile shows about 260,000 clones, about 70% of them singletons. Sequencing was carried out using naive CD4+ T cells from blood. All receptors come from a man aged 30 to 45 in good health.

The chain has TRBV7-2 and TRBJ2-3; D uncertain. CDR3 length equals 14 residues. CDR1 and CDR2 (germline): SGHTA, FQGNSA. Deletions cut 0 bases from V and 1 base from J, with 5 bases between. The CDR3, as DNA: TGTGCCAGCAGCTTAGCGCTCGGCACAGATACGCAGTATTTT. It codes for CASSLALGTDTQYF.

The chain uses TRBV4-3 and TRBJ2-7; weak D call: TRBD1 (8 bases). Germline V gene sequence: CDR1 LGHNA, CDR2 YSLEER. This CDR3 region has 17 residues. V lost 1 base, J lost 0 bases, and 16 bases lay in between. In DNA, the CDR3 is TGCGCCAGCAGCCAAGGGACAGGGACTATCAGCTCCTACGAGCAGTACTTC. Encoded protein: CASSQGTGTISSYEQYF.

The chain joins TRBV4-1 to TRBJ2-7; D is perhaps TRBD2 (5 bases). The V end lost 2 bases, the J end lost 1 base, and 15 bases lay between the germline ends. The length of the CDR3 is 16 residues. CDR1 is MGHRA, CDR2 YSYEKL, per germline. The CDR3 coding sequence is TGCGCCAGCAGCCAACAAGTTGGGGAGTATTCCTACGAGCAGTACTTC. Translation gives CASSQQVGEYSYEQYF.

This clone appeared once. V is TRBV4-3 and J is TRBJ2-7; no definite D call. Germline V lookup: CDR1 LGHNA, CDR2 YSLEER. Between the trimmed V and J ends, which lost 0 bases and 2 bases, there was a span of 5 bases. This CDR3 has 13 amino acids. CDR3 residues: CASSQETAYEQYF. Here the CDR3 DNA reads TGCGCCAGCAGCCAAGAAACAGCCTACGAGCAGTACTTC.

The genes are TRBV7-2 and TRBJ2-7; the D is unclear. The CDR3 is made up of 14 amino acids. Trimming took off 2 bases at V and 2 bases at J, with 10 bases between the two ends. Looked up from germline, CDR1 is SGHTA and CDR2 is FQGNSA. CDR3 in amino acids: CASSLYKVAYEQYF. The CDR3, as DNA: TGTGCCAGCAGCTTATACAAGGTGGCCTACGAGCAGTACTTC.

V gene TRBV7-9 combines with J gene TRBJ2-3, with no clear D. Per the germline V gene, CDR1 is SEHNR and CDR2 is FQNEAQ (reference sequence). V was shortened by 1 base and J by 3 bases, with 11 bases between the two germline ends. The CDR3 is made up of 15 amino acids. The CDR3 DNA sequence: TGTGCCAGCAGCTTAGTGTCTGGCAGTACAGATACGCAGTATTTT. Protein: CASSLVSGSTDTQYF.

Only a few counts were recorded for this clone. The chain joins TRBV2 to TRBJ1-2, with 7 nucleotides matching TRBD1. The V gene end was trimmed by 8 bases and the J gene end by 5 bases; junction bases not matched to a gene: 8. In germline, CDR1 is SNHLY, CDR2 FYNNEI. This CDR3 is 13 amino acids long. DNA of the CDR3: TGTGCCAGCCACAGGGGACTAATGTATGGCTACACCTTC. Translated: CASHRGLMYGYTF.

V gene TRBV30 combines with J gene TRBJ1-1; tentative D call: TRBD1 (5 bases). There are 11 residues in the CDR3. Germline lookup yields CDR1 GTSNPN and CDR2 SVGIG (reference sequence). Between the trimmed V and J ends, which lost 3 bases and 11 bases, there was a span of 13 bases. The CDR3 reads CAWSGRDRAFF. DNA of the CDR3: TGTGCCTGGAGCGGAAGGGACCGGGCTTTCTTT.

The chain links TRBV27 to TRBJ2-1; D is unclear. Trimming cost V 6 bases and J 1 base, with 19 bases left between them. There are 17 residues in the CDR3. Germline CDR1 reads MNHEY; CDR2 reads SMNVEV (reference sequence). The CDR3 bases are TGTGCCAGCAGCTCCGATCGCCCCCAAGGGTCCTACAATGAGCAGTTCTTC. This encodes CASSSDRPQGSYNEQFF.

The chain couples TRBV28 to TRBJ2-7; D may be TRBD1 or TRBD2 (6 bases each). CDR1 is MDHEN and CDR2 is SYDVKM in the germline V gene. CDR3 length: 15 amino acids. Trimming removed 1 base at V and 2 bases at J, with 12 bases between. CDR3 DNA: TGTGCCAGCAGTTTATCGTCGGGGGCGGCCTACGAGCAGTACTTC. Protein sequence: CASSLSSGAAYEQYF.

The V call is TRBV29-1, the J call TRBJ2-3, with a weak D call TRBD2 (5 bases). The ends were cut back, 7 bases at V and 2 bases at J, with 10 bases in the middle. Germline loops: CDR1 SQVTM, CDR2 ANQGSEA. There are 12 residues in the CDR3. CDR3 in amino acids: CSAKRVTDTQYF. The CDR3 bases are TGCAGCGCCAAGAGGGTCACAGATACGCAGTATTTT.

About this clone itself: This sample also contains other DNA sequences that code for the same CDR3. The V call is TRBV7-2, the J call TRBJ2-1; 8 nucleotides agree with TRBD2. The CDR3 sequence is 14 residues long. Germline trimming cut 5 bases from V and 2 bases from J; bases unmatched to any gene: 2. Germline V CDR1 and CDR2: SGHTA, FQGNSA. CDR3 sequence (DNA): TGTGCCAGCAGCCTGGGACTAGCCTACAATGAGCAGTTCTTC. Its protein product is CASSLGLAYNEQFF. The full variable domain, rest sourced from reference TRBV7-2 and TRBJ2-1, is GAGVSQSPSNKVTEKGKDVELRCDPISGHTALYWYRQSLGQGLEFLIYFQGNSAPDKSGLPSDRFSAERTGGSVSTLTIQRTQQEDSAVYLCASSLGLAYNEQFFGPGTRLTVL.

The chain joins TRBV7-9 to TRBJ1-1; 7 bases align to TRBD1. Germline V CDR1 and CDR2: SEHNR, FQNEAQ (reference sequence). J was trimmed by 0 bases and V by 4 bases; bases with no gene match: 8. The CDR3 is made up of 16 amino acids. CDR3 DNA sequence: TGTGCCAGCAGCTGGCCTCCCGGGACAGTGAACACTGAAGCTTTCTTT. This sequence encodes CASSWPPGTVNTEAFF.